This TCR beta chain came from a study of naive and memory T cell subsets. This clonotype was picked up a small number of times. Germline V gene sequence: CDR1 SGDLS, CDR2 YYNGEE. V was cut by 0 bases and J by 0 bases, with 10 bases left in between. This CDR3 has 15 amino acids. The SP2 primer and nested alpha and beta constant region primers amplified ligated cDNA in four rounds. One entry per CDR3 protein results from TCRdb running MiXCR on the 5' RACE reads. The sample carries roughly 60,000 distinct CDR3 sequences, approximately 8% recorded once. The library had UMIs added by 3' ligation of an oligonucleotide to TCR cDNA. Input was roughly 1 to 1,100 ng of DNase-treated total RNA without cell sorting.

The source of this sequence is a female donor in good health. The chain carries TRBV9 and TRBJ2-7; a possible D gene is TRBD2 (5 bases). CDR3 coding DNA: TGTGCCAGCAGCGTAGCCCCCGGAGGCTCCTACGAGCAGTACTTC. It specifies CASSVAPGGSYEQYF.